This TCR beta chain was identified in a study of post-analysis software for immune sequencing data. Unique molecular identifiers had been added to the TCR beta cDNA libraries. TCRdb recomputed calls from the PCR reads with MiXCR, one row per CDR3 protein. The sample lists more than 500,000 distinct CDR3 sequences; around a third were seen once. CDR1 is LGHDT, CDR2 YNNKEL, per germline (reference sequence). The V end lost 7 bases, the J end lost 8 bases, and 17 bases lay between the germline ends. The CDR3 extends over 13 amino acids. Study-wide results and caveats: Controls showed lower frequencies than patients for a few TRBV segments, and TRBV5-6, TRBV5-1 and TRBV20-1 were among these.

Regarding this clonotype: What it binds is unknown.

Sample: blood. This chain connects TRBV3-1 to TRBJ1-1, with D uncertain. This TCR was sampled from a girl aged 2-17 years with multiple sclerosis. The CDR3 protein is CASTTLMADEAFF. In DNA, the CDR3 is TGTGCCAGCACTACCCTGATGGCAGACGAAGCTTTCTTT. Supplemented by reference TRBV3-1 and TRBJ1-1, the full variable domain reads DTAVSQTPKYLVTQMGNDKSIKCEQNLGHDTMYWYKQDSKKFLKIMFSYNNKELIINETVPNRFSPKSPDKAHLNLHINSLELGDSAVYFCASTTLMADEAFFGQGTRLTVV.